This T cell receptor beta chain was observed in a study of blood T cell repertoires in COVID-19. Study summary: The United States, Italy and Spain provided the acute and convalescent COVID-19 samples. Sources were T cells, B-cell-depleted T cells, or PBMCs; the material itself was cDNA or gDNA.

TCRdb keeps only in-frame clones here, not all; method: immunoSEQ multiplex PCR. This table has 100,000 to 150,000 clones, under 95% appearing once. Germline-derived CDR1 and CDR2 are KGHDR and SFDVKD. J lost 0 bases, V lost 12 bases, and 3 bases had no gene match. The CDR3 extends over 16 amino acids. The TCR comes from a man between 60 and 70 years old with COVID-19, enrolled during active disease. The sample was peripheral blood. This chain connects TRBV24-1 to TRBJ2-2; 16 positions match TRBD2. In nucleotides, the CDR3 is TGTGCCTCCGGGACTAGCGGGAGGGCGAACACCGGGGAGCTGTTTTTT. The encoded protein is CASGTSGRANTGELFF.